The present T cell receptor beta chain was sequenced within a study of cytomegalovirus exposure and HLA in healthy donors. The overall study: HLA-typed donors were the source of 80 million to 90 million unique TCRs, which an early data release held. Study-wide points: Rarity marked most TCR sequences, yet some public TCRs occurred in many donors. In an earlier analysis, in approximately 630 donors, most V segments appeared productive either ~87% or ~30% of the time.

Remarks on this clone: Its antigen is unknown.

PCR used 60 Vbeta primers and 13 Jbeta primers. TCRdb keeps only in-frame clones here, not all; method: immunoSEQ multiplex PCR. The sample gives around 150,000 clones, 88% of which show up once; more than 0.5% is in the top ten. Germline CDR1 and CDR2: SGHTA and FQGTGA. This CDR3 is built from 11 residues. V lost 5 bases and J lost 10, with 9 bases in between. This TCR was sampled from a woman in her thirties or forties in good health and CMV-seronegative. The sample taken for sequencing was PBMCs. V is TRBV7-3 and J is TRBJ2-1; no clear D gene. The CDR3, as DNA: TGTGCCAGCAGCCAGGTCAGAGAGCAGTTCTTC. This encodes CASSQVREQFF.